A single sample is the source of the 5 T cell receptor beta chains below, sequenced in a study of blood T cell repertoires in COVID-19. Sequencing was performed with immunoSEQ multiplex PCR; in TCRdb, only in-frame clones are kept and a portion is missing. The sample shows approximately 280,000 clones, about 88% of them seen only once. The sequenced sample consisted of peripheral blood. The receptor set was obtained from a human donor with COVID-19, enrolled during active disease. The donor label of this sample is uncertain.

The chain links TRBV7-9 to TRBJ2-3; D is perhaps TRBD2 (6 bases). This CDR3 region has 15 residues. The V end lost 5 bases, the J end lost 2 bases, and 14 bases lay between the germline ends. Per the germline V gene, CDR1 is SEHNR and CDR2 is FQNEAQ (reference sequence). Here the CDR3 DNA reads TGTGCCAGCAGCGTCCGGACTACCAACACAGATACGCAGTATTTT. It specifies CASSVRTTNTDTQYF.

CDR3: CASSPHRDSAWEQYF. The CDR3 DNA follows: TGTGCCAGCAGCCCACATAGGGACAGCGCGTGGGAGCAGTACTTC. The rearrangement uses TRBV6-5 and TRBJ2-7; TRBD1 agrees at 7 bases. Unmatched junction bases numbered 15, after V lost 6 bases and J lost 7 bases. This CDR3 spans 15 amino acids. The germline gives CDR1 MNHEY, CDR2 SVGAGI.

The V gene is TRBV3-1 (or the pseudogene TRBV3-2), the J gene TRBJ2-7, with TRBD1 matching 7 bases. Unmatched junction bases numbered 5, after V lost 0 bases and J lost 3 bases. There are 15 residues in the CDR3. CDR1 is LGHDT, CDR2 YNNKEL, per germline (reference sequence). CDR3 in amino acids: CASSQDGTAYYEQYF. CDR3 DNA: TGTGCCAGCAGCCAAGACGGGACAGCCTACTACGAGCAGTACTTC.

The rearrangement joins TRBV11-3 to TRBJ2-1, with D uncertain. The germline gives CDR1 SGHNT, CDR2 YENEEA. The CDR3 length is 12 residues. V was clipped by 1 base and J by 10 bases, with 8 bases between them. The CDR3 sequence is CASSLGPQEQFF. Here the CDR3 DNA reads TGTGCCAGCAGCTTAGGTCCTCAGGAGCAGTTCTTC.

The genes are TRBV2 and TRBJ2-1, with 8 bases matching TRBD2. V trimming: 5 bases; J trimming: 4 bases; junction bases outside the gene matches: 7. The CDR3 length is 15 residues. Germline lookup yields CDR1 SNHLY and CDR2 FYNNEI. The CDR3 nucleotides are TGTGCCAGCAGTTCATTAGCGGGGAGTTACAATGAGCAGTTCTTC. Its protein product is CASSSLAGSYNEQFF.